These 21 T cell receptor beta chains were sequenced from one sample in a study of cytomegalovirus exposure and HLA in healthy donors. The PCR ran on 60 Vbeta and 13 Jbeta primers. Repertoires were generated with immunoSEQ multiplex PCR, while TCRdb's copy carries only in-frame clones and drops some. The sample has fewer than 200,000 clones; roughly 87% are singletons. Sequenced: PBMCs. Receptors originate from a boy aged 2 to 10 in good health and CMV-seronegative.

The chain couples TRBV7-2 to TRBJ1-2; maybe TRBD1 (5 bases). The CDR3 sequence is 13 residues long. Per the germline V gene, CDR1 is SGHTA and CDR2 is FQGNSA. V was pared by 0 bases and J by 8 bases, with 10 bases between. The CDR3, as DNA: TGTGCCAGCAGCTTAGCTAGGGGTCGGGGCTACACCTTC. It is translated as CASSLARGRGYTF. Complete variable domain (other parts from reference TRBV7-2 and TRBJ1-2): GAGVSQSPSNKVTEKGKDVELRCDPISGHTALYWYRQSLGQGLEFLIYFQGNSAPDKSGLPSDRFSAERTGGSVSTLTIQRTQQEDSAVYLCASSLARGRGYTFGSGTRLTVV.

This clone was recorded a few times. CDR3 coding DNA: TGCAGCGTGTCTGGGAGGCAGGAGCTTGAAGCTTTCTTT. As protein: CSVSGRQELEAFF. The J gene is TRBJ1-1, the V gene TRBV29-1; D is ambiguous. The CDR3 extends over 13 amino acids. Trimming cost V 6 bases and J 7 bases, with 18 bases left between them. In germline, CDR1 is SQVTM, CDR2 ANQGSEA.

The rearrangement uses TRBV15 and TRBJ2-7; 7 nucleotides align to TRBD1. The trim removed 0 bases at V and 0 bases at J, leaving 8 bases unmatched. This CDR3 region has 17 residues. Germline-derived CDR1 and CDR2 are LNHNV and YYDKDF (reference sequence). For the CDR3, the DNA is TGTGCCACCAGCAGAGATCGGACAGGCCGCAGCTCCTACGAGCAGTACTTC. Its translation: CATSRDRTGRSSYEQYF.

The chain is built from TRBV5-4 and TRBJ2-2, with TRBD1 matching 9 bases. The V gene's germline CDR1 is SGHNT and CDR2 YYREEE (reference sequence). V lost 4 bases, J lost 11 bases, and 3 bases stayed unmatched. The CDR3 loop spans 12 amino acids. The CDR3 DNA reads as TGTGCCAGCAGCAGGACAGGGGAAGAGCTGTTTTTT. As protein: CASSRTGEELFF.

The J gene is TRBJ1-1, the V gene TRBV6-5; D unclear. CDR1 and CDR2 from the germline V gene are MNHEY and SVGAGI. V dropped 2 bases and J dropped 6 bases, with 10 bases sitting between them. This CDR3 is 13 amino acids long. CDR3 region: CASSYGAAAEAFF. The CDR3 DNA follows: TGTGCCAGCAGTTACGGCGCAGCGGCTGAAGCTTTCTTT.

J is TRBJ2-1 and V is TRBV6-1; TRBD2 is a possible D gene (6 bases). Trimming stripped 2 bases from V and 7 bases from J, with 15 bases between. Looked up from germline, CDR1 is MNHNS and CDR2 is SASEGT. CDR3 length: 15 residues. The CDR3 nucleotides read TGTGCCAGCAGTGAACCATTCCGCGCGGGAAATGAGCAGTTCTTC. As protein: CASSEPFRAGNEQFF.

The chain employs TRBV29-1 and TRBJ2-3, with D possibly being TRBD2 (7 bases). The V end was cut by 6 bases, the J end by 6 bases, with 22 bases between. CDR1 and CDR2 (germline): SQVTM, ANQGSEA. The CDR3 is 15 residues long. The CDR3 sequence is CSVTSKGGAGDTQYF. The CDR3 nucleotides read TGCAGCGTGACATCCAAGGGGGGGGCGGGGGATACGCAGTATTTT.

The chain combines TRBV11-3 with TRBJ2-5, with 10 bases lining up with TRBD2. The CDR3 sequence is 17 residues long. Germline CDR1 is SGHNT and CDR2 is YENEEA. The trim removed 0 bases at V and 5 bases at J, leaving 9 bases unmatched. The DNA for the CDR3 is TGTGCCAGCAGCTTAGATTCGTCTAGCGGGAGTCGGGAGACCCAGTACTTC. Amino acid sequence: CASSLDSSSGSRETQYF.

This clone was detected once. The CDR3 DNA is TGTGCCTGGAGGGCCCAGACTACAGGGGGATGGTATTCACCCCTCCACTTT. It codes for CAWRAQTTGGWYSPLHF. The genes are TRBV30 and TRBJ1-6, with 8 bases lining up with TRBD1. The CDR3 extends over 17 amino acids. V dropped 3 bases and J dropped 8; count of bases not matched to a gene: 15. The germline gives CDR1 GTSNPN, CDR2 SVGIG (reference sequence).

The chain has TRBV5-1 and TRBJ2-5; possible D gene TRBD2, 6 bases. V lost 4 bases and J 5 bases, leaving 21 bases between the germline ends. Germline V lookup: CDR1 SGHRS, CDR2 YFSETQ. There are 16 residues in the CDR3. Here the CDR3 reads CASSEVQLGGGETQYF. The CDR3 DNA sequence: TGCGCCAGCAGCGAGGTCCAGCTTGGTGGGGGGGAGACCCAGTACTTC.

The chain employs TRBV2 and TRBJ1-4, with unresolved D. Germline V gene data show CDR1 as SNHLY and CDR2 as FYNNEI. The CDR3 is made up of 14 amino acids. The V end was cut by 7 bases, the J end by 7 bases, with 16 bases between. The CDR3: CASTGTRQTEKLFF. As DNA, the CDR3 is TGTGCCAGCACAGGCACTCGGCAGACTGAAAAACTGTTTTTT.

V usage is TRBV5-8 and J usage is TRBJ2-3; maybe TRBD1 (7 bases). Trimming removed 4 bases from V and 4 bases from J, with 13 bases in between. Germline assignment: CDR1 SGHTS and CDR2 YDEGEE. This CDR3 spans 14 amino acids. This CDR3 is CASSARRGPDTQYF. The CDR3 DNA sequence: TGTGCCAGCAGCGCGCGGAGGGGGCCAGATACGCAGTATTTT.

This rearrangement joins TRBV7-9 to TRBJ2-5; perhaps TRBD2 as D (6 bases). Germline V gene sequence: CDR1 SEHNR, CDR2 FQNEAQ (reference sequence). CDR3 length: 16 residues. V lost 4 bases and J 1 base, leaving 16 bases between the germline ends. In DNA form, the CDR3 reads TGTGCCAGCAGCTCCGTGGGGCTAGCGACCCAAGAGACCCAGTACTTC. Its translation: CASSSVGLATQETQYF.

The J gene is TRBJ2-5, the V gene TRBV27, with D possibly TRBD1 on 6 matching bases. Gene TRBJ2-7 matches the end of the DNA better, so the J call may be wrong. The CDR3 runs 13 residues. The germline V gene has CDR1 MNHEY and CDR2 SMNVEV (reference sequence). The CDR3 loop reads CASSFQGINEQYF. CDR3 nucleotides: TGTGCCAGCAGTTTCCAGGGGATCAACGAGCAGTACTTC.

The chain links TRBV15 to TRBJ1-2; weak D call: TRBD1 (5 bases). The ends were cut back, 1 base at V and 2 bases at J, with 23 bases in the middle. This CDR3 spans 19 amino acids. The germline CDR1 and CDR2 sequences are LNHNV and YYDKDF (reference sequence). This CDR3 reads CATSRGSFSGTLTNYGYTF. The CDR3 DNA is TGTGCCACCAGCAGAGGGTCCTTCTCCGGGACTTTAACGAACTATGGCTACACCTTC.

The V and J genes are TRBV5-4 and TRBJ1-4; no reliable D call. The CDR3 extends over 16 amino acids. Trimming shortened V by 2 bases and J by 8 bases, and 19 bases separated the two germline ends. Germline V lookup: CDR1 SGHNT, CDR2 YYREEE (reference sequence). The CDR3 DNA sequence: TGTGCCAGCAGCTTAGGGAGGCCGGGTGGAGGGGAAAAACTGTTTTTT. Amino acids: CASSLGRPGGGEKLFF.

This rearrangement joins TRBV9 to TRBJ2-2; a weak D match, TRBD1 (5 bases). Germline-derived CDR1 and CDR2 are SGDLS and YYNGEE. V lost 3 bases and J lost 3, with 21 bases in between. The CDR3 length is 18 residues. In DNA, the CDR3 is TGTGCCAGCAGCGCAACCATTGTGGGGCAGAAGCACACCGGGGAGCTGTTTTTT. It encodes CASSATIVGQKHTGELFF.

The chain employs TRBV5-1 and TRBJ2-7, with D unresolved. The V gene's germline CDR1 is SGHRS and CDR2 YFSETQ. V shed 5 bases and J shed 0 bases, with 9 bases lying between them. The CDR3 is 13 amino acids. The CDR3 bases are TGCGCCAGCAGGAACAGTAGCTCCTACGAGCAGTACTTC. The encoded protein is CASRNSSSYEQYF.

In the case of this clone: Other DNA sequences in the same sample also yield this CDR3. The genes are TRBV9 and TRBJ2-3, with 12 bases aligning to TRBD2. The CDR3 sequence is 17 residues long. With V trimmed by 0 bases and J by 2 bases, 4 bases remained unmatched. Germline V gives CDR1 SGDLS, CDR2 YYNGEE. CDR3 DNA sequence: TGTGCCAGCAGCGTAGATCTAGCGGGGGGGCTCACAGATACGCAGTATTTT. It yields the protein CASSVDLAGGLTDTQYF. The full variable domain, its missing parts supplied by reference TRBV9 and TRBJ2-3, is DSGVTQTPKHLITATGQRVTLRCSPRSGDLSVYWYQQSLDQGLQFLIQYYNGEERAKGNILERFSAQQFPDLHSELNLSSLELGDSALYFCASSVDLAGGLTDTQYFGPGTRLTVL.

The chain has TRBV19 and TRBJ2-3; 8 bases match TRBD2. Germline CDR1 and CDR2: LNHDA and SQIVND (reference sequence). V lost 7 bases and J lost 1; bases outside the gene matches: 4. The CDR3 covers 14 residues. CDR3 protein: CASNPTSGTDTQYF. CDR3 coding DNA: TGTGCCAGTAACCCGACTAGCGGCACAGATACGCAGTATTTT.

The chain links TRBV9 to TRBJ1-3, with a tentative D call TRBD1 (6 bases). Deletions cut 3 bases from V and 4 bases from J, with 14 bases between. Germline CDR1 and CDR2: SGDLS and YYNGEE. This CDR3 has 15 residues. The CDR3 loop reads CASSGYGGGGNTIYF. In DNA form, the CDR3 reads TGTGCCAGCAGCGGGTATGGGGGGGGCGGAAACACCATATATTTT. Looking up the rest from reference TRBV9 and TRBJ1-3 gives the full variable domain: DSGVTQTPKHLITATGQRVTLRCSPRSGDLSVYWYQQSLDQGLQFLIQYYNGEERAKGNILERFSAQQFPDLHSELNLSSLELGDSALYFCASSGYGGGGNTIYFGEGSWLTVV.